This T cell receptor beta chain stems from a study of T cell changes during pregnancy in multiple sclerosis. The CDR3 covers 15 residues. CDR1 is LNHNV, CDR2 YYDKDF, per germline (reference sequence). The V gene end was trimmed by 2 bases and the J gene end by 6 bases; junction bases not matched to a gene: 7. Assay used: immunoSEQ multiplex PCR; TCRdb lists only in-frame clones, some missing. The sample gives around 60,000 clones, around 92% of which show up once; less than 3% is in the top ten. The chain uses TRBV15 and TRBJ2-1; 7 positions match TRBD2. The specimen comprised peripheral blood, sampled in the second trimester of pregnancy. The source is a female donor in good health, enrolled as a control in a pregnancy study. The CDR3 coding sequence is TGTGCCACCAGCAGACCCGGACTAGGCCCCAATGAGCAGTTCTTC. Translated: CATSRPGLGPNEQFF.